These 25 T cell receptor beta chains were sequenced from one sample in a study of control samples from healthy donors and cancer patients. TCRdb's table, derived via immunoSEQ multiplex PCR, lists solely in-frame clones and lacks some. The sample holds around 93,000 clones, 70% to 90% seen once. The specimen was blood. The receptors derive from a man younger than 45 in good health.

The genes are TRBV19 and TRBJ1-2; D may be TRBD1 (6 bases). This CDR3 comprises 15 residues. Trimming pared 5 bases from V and 2 bases from J, leaving 15 bases between. Germline loops: CDR1 LNHDA, CDR2 SQIVND (reference sequence). As DNA, the CDR3 is TGTGCCAGTAGTGCGTTGACGGGGGCAAACTATGGCTACACCTTC. As protein: CASSALTGANYGYTF. The variable domain in full, with the rest retrieved from reference TRBV19 and TRBJ1-2, is DGGITQSPKYLFRKEGQNVTLSCEQNLNHDAMYWYRQDPGQGLRLIYYSQIVNDFQKGDIAEGYSVSREKKESFPLTVTSAQKNPTAFYLCASSALTGANYGYTFGSGTRLTVV.

The chain has TRBV25-1 and TRBJ2-1; 7 bases agree with TRBD2. Germline V gene lookup returns CDR1 MGHDK and CDR2 SYGVNS. V gave up 4 bases and J gave up 6 bases; unmatched junction bases: 3. The CDR3 extends over 13 amino acids. In DNA, the CDR3 is TGTGCCAGCAGTGGGCTAGCGGCCAATGAGCAGTTCTTC. This sequence encodes CASSGLAANEQFF.

The gene calls are TRBV11-3 and TRBJ2-3; D may be TRBD2 (5 bases). V lost 2 bases and J 2 bases, leaving 8 bases between the germline ends. Germline V gene data show CDR1 as SGHNT and CDR2 as YENEEA. CDR3 size: 14 residues. The CDR3 nucleotides read TGTGCCAGCAGCTTATTAGCGACCACAGATACGCAGTATTTT. Translation gives CASSLLATTDTQYF.

This clone was seen only once. V gene TRBV7-3 combines with J gene TRBJ2-2; 9 bases are shared with TRBD1. Germline CDR1 and CDR2: SGHTA and FQGTGA. The junction had 8 bases not matched to a gene; V was cut back by 5 bases and J by 7 bases. The CDR3 loop spans 15 amino acids. The CDR3 DNA sequence: TGTGCCAGCAGCACCGGGACAGGGTTACACGGGGAGCTGTTTTTT. Its protein is CASSTGTGLHGELFF.

V gene TRBV2 combines with J gene TRBJ2-1, with D tentatively TRBD1 (6 bases). Trimming took 8 bases from V and 9 from J, leaving 8 bases between them. From germline, CDR1 is SNHLY and CDR2 FYNNEI. This CDR3 comprises 10 residues. The CDR3 here is CASGTPEQFF. CDR3 sequence (DNA): TGTGCCAGCGGGACACCTGAGCAGTTCTTC.

The rearrangement links TRBV7-9 to TRBJ2-1, with a weak D call TRBD2 (7 bases). There are 13 residues in the CDR3. The V gene's germline CDR1 is SEHNR and CDR2 FQNEAQ (reference sequence). With 8 bases removed from V and 5 bases from J, the gap between germline ends came to 13 bases. CDR3 sequence reads: CASWGGEHNEQFF. CDR3 DNA sequence: TGTGCCAGCTGGGGGGGCGAACACAATGAGCAGTTCTTC.

The rearrangement links TRBV30 to TRBJ1-4, with D possibly TRBD1 on 6 matching bases. This CDR3 is built from 15 residues. CDR1 is GTSNPN, CDR2 SVGIG, per germline (reference sequence). V was cut by 3 bases and J by 3 bases, with 14 bases left in between. As DNA, the CDR3 is TGTGCCTGGAGCAAAACAGGGCCAGCTAATGAAAAACTGTTTTTT. This translates into CAWSKTGPANEKLFF.

This rearrangement joins TRBV7-2 to TRBJ1-5; D not resolved. Germline V gene lookup returns CDR1 SGHTA and CDR2 FQGNSA. The CDR3 length is 15 residues. Trimming left V 6 bases short and J 1 base short, with 13 bases between. The DNA of the CDR3 is TGTGCCAGCAGTCCAGCCGGAGGAAGCAATCAGCCCCAGCATTTT. This encodes CASSPAGGSNQPQHF.

The table lists this clone with a few counts. V and J are TRBV10-3 and TRBJ2-7; 8 bases align to TRBD1. The CDR3 contains 15 residues. J lost 4 bases, V lost 2 bases, and 7 bases had no gene match. CDR1 ENHRY and CDR2 SYGVKD come from the germline V gene. The CDR3: CAISEGQGARYEQYF. Written as DNA, the CDR3 is TGTGCCATCAGTGAGGGTCAGGGGGCTAGGTACGAGCAGTACTTC.

This clone was observed a single time. The chain employs TRBV9 and TRBJ2-3; TRBD1 aligns across 7 bases. The J segment lost 3 bases and the V segment lost 4 bases, leaving 11 bases of the junction unmatched. This CDR3 region has 16 residues. Germline CDR1 SGDLS, CDR2 YYNGEE. The CDR3 coding sequence is TGTGCCAGCAGCCCCCTGACAGGGCTAGGGACAGATACGCAGTATTTT. Translating gives CASSPLTGLGTDTQYF.

This clone was counted a single time. The CDR3, as DNA: TGTGCCAGCAGCCAATCCGGGACGGGGAACACTGAAGCTTTCTTT. Translating it yields CASSQSGTGNTEAFF. V gene TRBV16 combines with J gene TRBJ1-1; D may be TRBD1 (5 bases). The CDR3 loop spans 15 amino acids. Trimming stripped 0 bases from V and 1 base from J, with 9 bases between. The germline CDR1 and CDR2 sequences are KGHSY and FQNENV.

CDR3 nucleotide sequence: TGCGCCAGCAGCTTGGTGGGGACAGGGGCCCACGAGCAGTACTTC. This translates into CASSLVGTGAHEQYF. V is TRBV5-1 and J is TRBJ2-7, with 10 bases lining up with TRBD1. This CDR3 is 15 amino acids long. V was clipped by 0 bases and J by 5 bases; unmatched bases: 5. Germline values: CDR1 SGHRS, CDR2 YFSETQ.

The V call is TRBV6-5, the J call TRBJ2-7, with no clear D. The CDR3 is 14 residues long. CDR1 is MNHEY and CDR2 is SVGAGI in the germline V gene. V lost 7 bases and J 1 base, leaving 14 bases between the germline ends. The CDR3 DNA follows: TGTGCCAGCACCCCGAGAGGATCTTCCTACGAGCAGTACTTC. This translates into CASTPRGSSYEQYF.

The chain links TRBV4-2 to TRBJ2-7, with 14 bases aligning to TRBD2. The CDR3 runs 17 residues. Germline-derived CDR1 and CDR2 are LGHNA and YNFKEQ. After removal of 5 bases from V and 2 bases from J, the junction contained 8 bases not matched to a gene. Here the CDR3 reads CASSTGLAGVSAYEQYF. The DNA of the CDR3 is TGTGCCAGCAGCACGGGACTAGCGGGAGTCTCGGCCTACGAGCAGTACTTC.

The chain joins TRBV9 to TRBJ2-3; 9 bases agree with TRBD2. Looked up from germline, CDR1 is SGDLS and CDR2 is YYNGEE. This CDR3 has 16 residues. V dropped 0 bases and J dropped 4; count of bases not matched to a gene: 6. The CDR3 region is CASSVGLSGSADTQYF. CDR3 coding DNA: TGTGCCAGCAGCGTAGGACTTAGCGGGAGCGCAGATACGCAGTATTTT.

The chain combines TRBV7-3 with TRBJ2-6, with 8 positions matching TRBD1. Trimming removed 3 bases from V and 0 bases from J; junction bases left unmatched: 7. CDR1 and CDR2 from the germline V gene are SGHTA and FQGTGA. The CDR3 is 18 amino acids. CDR3 sequence reads: CASSFPQGGSSGANVLTF. The CDR3 DNA is TGTGCCAGCAGCTTCCCACAGGGGGGCAGCTCTGGGGCCAACGTCCTGACTTTC.

The CDR3 loop is CASSLYRGQETQYF. CDR3 in DNA: TGTGCCAGCAGTTTATACAGGGGGCAAGAGACCCAGTACTTC. This chain uses TRBV27 with TRBJ2-5; 8 positions match TRBD1. The CDR3 runs 14 residues. CDR1 and CDR2 (germline): MNHEY, SMNVEV (reference sequence). V was pared by 1 base and J by 2 bases, with 0 bases of the junction left unmatched.

The chain carries TRBV19 and TRBJ1-2; 8 bases fit TRBD1. The CDR3 loop spans 14 amino acids. J lost 1 base, V lost 5 bases, and 3 bases had no gene match. Germline CDR1 reads LNHDA; CDR2 reads SQIVND (reference sequence). CDR3 DNA sequence: TGTGCCAGTAGTGCCGGACAGGGTAACTATGGCTACACCTTC. This gives the protein CASSAGQGNYGYTF. Full variable domain (missing parts from reference TRBV19 and TRBJ1-2): DGGITQSPKYLFRKEGQNVTLSCEQNLNHDAMYWYRQDPGQGLRLIYYSQIVNDFQKGDIAEGYSVSREKKESFPLTVTSAQKNPTAFYLCASSAGQGNYGYTFGSGTRLTVV.

This chain joins TRBV25-1 and TRBJ2-7; D uncertain. The CDR3 is made up of 17 amino acids. Germline V gene data show CDR1 as MGHDK and CDR2 as SYGVNS. Trimming cost V 3 bases and J 6 bases, with 24 bases left between them. CDR3 protein: CASSDCLCVLHPSEQYF. The CDR3 bases are TGTGCCAGCAGTGATTGTCTTTGTGTTCTCCATCCCTCCGAGCAGTACTTC.

The chain is built from TRBV5-1 and TRBJ2-7; 7 nucleotides agree with TRBD2. The CDR3 is made up of 13 amino acids. With V trimmed by 5 bases and J by 1 base, 3 bases remained unmatched. Looked up from germline, CDR1 is SGHRS and CDR2 is YFSETQ. The CDR3 reads CASRAGASYEQYF. The CDR3 nucleotides are TGCGCCAGCAGGGCGGGAGCGTCCTACGAGCAGTACTTC.

Only one count was recorded for this clone. The chain links TRBV5-4 to TRBJ2-1; 11 positions match TRBD2. CDR1 and CDR2 from the germline V gene are SGHNT and YYREEE (reference sequence). CDR3 length: 12 residues. Trimming removed 7 bases from V and 10 bases from J; junction bases left unmatched: 4. The CDR3 is CASFRTSGEQFF. In DNA, the CDR3 is TGTGCCAGCTTTCGGACTAGCGGGGAGCAGTTCTTC. The complete variable domain, with remaining parts taken from reference TRBV5-4 and TRBJ2-1, reads ETGVTQSPTHLIKTRGQQVTLRCSSQSGHNTVSWYQQALGQGPQFIFQYYREEENGRGNFPPRFSGLQFPNYSSELNVNALELDDSALYLCASFRTSGEQFFGPGTRLTVL.

This clone occurred many times. The genes are TRBV24-1 and TRBJ2-2; D uncertain. The CDR3 has 13 amino acids. Germline V CDR1 and CDR2: KGHDR, SFDVKD. With 5 bases removed from V and 6 bases from J, the gap between germline ends came to 9 bases. The CDR3 sequence is CATSVVEAGELFF. CDR3 in DNA: TGTGCCACCAGTGTGGTAGAGGCCGGGGAGCTGTTTTTT.

The chain is built from TRBV6-5 and TRBJ2-1; 10 bases are shared with TRBD2. This CDR3 is built from 14 residues. CDR1 and CDR2 (germline): MNHEY, SVGAGI. The ends lost 4 bases at V and 4 bases at J; junction bases unmatched: 1. This CDR3 reads CASSLAGGYNEQFF. CDR3 in DNA: TGTGCCAGCAGTTTAGCGGGAGGATACAATGAGCAGTTCTTC.

The chain uses TRBV5-6 and TRBJ2-3; TRBD2 is a possible D gene (6 bases). V lost 2 bases and J 0 bases, leaving 16 bases between the germline ends. The CDR3 length is 17 residues. The germline CDR1 and CDR2 sequences are SGHDT and YYEEEE. The CDR3 coding sequence is TGTGCCAGCAGCTTAAGGCTCTCCGCGGGGAGCACAGATACGCAGTATTTT. Residues: CASSLRLSAGSTDTQYF.

The chain joins TRBV7-2 to TRBJ2-1; TRBD2 agrees at 13 bases. CDR1 SGHTA and CDR2 FQGNSA come from the germline V gene. The V segment lost 2 bases and the J segment 7 bases; nucleotides outside the gene matches: 5. The CDR3 is 16 amino acids. The CDR3, as DNA: TGTGCCAGCAGCTTACCCGGACTAGCGGGAGCGAATGAGCAGTTCTTC. Its translation is CASSLPGLAGANEQFF.